The source of this TCR beta chain is a study of cytomegalovirus exposure and HLA in healthy donors. Primers for the PCR totalled 60 Vbeta and 13 Jbeta. Only in-frame clones appear in the TCRdb table, and some are missing; sequencing was by immunoSEQ multiplex PCR. This sample carries under 200,000 clones, about three quarters of them seen once, and the ten largest clones take 2.6%. The germline gives CDR1 SGHTA, CDR2 FQGNSA. Trimming shortened V by 5 bases and J by 1 base, and 8 bases separated the two germline ends. The CDR3 loop spans 13 amino acids. This receptor was taken from a woman aged 40 to 50 in good health and CMV-seropositive. The sequencing input was PBMCs. The rearrangement uses TRBV7-2 and TRBJ1-1; D call uncertain. For the CDR3, the DNA is TGTGCCAGCAGCCCCAGACAGAACACTGAAGCTTTCTTT. Its translation is CASSPRQNTEAFF.